This is a list of T cell receptor beta chains from one sample in a study of T cells after yellow fever vaccination. One entry per CDR3 protein, called by TCRdb with MiXCR from the 5' RACE reads. The sample yields just under 600,000 distinct CDR3 sequences, roughly 13% seen once. Sequencing was performed on PBMCs, taken on the day of the yellow fever booster vaccination. These receptors came from a man aged 25-45 years who received the YFV17D yellow fever vaccine. The CDR3 runs from the conserved cysteine through the conserved F or W. Fields, in order: J gene, clone size, V gene, D gene, CDR3 protein, CDR3 DNA. The D gene is left open where the match is weak. A clone size is listed for some rows: how often the clone was seen (once, few, many), or a class if it is expanded.

>TRBJ2-3|few|TRBV6-5|-
CASSSAIGTFQRTDTQYF
TGTGCCAGCAGTTCTGCTATCGGGACTTTTCAACGTACAGATACGCAGTATTTT
>TRBJ2-7|few|TRBV7-2|TRBD1
CATGQGMGEQYF
TGTGCCACGGGACAGGGGATGGGAGAGCAGTACTTC
>TRBJ2-1|few|TRBV25-1|-
CASSELRGVVEQFF
TGTGCCAGCAGTGAGTTAAGGGGGGTAGTTGAGCAGTTCTTC
>TRBJ1-2|-|TRBV18|-
CASSPLSPGEDYGYTF
TGTGCCAGCTCACCGTTGTCTCCAGGGGAGGACTATGGCTACACCTTC
>TRBJ2-3|-|TRBV15|-
CATSGAQRDTQYF
TGTGCCACCAGCGGAGCCCAACGAGATACGCAGTATTTT
>TRBJ2-7|few|TRBV12-3/TRBV12-4|-
CASSFSPIPYEQYF
TGTGCCAGCAGTTTCTCGCCGATCCCCTACGAGCAGTACTTC
>TRBJ1-1|-|TRBV9|-
CASSVSARGDANTEAFF
TGTGCCAGCAGCGTATCGGCTAGGGGGGACGCGAACACTGAAGCTTTCTTT
>TRBJ1-6|-|TRBV9|-
CASSVAGANSPLHF
TGTGCCAGCAGCGTAGCAGGGGCTAATTCACCCCTCCACTTT
>TRBJ2-3|few|TRBV3-1|-
CASSQEGSRQYF
TGTGCCAGCAGCCAAGAGGGTTCGAGGCAGTATTTT
>TRBJ2-1|-|TRBV7-2|-
CASSLFDNEQFF
TGTGCCAGCAGCTTGTTTGACAATGAGCAGTTCTTC